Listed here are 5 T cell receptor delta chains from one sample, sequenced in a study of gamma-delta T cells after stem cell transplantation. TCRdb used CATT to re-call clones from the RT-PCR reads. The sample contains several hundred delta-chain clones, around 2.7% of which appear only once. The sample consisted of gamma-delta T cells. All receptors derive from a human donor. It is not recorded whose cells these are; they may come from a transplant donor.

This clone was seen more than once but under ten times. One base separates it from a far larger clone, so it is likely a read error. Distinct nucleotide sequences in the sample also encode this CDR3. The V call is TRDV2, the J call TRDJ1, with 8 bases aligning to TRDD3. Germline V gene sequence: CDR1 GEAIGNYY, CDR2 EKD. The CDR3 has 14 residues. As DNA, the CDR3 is TGTGCCTGTGACTTCCTGGGGGACACCGATAAACTCATTTTT. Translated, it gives CACDFLGDTDKLIF.

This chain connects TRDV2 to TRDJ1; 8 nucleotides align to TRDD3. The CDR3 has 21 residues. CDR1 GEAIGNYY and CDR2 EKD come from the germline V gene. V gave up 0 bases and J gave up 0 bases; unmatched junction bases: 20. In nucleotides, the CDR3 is TGTGCCTGTGACACCGTGAGGACTGGGGGTACCCCTGAAGGGTACACCGATAAACTCATCTTT. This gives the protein CACDTVRTGGTPEGYTDKLIF.

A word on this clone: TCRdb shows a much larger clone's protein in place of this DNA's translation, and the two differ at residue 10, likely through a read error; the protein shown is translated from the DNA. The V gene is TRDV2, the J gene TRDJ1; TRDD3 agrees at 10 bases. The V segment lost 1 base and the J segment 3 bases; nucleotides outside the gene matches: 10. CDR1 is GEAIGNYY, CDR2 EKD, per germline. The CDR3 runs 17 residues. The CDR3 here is CACDTLLGDARSDKLIF. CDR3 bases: TGTGCCTGTGACACGCTACTGGGGGATGCGCGTTCCGATAAACTCATCTTT.

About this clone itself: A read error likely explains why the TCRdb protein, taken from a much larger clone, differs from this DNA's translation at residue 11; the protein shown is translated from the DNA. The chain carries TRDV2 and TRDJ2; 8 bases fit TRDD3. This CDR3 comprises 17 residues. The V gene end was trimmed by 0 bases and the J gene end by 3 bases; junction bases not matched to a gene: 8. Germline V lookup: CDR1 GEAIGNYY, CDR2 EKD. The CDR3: CACDTVRTGGVTAQLFF. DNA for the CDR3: TGTGCCTGTGACACCGTGAGGACTGGGGGTGTGACAGCACAACTCTTCTTT.

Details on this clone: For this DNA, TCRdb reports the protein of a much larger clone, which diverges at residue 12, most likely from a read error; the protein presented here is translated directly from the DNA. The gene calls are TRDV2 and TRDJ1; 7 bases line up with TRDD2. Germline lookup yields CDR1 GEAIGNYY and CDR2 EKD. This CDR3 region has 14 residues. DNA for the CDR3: TGTGCCTGTGAATCGTTTCCTACGGCCGATAAACCCATCTTT. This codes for CACESFPTADKPIF.